The present entry profiles one T cell receptor beta chain with its context. The record originates from a study of blood T cell repertoires in COVID-19. Study summary: Nucleic acid was either cDNA or gDNA, and it came from T cells, B-cell-depleted T cells, or PBMCs.

Germline CDR1 is MDHEN and CDR2 is SYDVKM. The CDR3 sequence is 15 residues long. J gave up 5 bases and V 6 bases, and 7 bases lay outside the gene matches. Study processing details: Quantification of nucleated cells was approximated via reference gene primer amplification. Assay used: immunoSEQ multiplex PCR; TCRdb lists only in-frame clones, some missing. Clone size and V and J calls were adopted from that table, with D and trimming inferred from the DNA. The sample shows about 71,000 clones, 90% of them seen only once. The source of this sequence is a young woman with acute or convalescent COVID-19. Sequenced: peripheral blood. The genes are TRBV28 and TRBJ1-1, with 12 positions matching TRBD1. The CDR3 sequence is CASRPPGQGATEAFF. CDR3 nucleotide sequence: TGTGCCAGCAGACCCCCGGGACAGGGGGCAACTGAAGCTTTCTTT.